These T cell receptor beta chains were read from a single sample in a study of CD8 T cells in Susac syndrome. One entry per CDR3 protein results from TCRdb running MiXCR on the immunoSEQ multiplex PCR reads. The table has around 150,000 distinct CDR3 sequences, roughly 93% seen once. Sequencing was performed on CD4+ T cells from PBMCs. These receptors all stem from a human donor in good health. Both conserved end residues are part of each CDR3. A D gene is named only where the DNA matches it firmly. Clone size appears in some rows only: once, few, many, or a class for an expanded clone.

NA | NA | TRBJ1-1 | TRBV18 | TGTGCCAGCTCATACAGACAGACGAACACTGAAGCTTTCTTT | CASSYRQTNTEAFF
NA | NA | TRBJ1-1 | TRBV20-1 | TGCAGTGCTAGAGCCCCCTCTACCACAAGAAACACTGAAGCTTTCTTT | CSARAPSTTRNTEAFF
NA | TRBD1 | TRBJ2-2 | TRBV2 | TGTGCCACCCCCTTCGGGACAGAGCTCACCGGGGAGCTGTTTTTT | CATPFGTELTGELFF
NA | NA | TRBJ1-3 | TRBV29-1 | TGCAGCGTTGACGGGAGCAGGGATGGAAACACCATATATTTT | CSVDGSRDGNTIYF
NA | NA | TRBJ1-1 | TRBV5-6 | TGTGCCAGCAGCCCTCGACACGTGAACACTGAAGCTTTCTTT | CASSPRHVNTEAFF
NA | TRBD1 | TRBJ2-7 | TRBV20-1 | TGCAGTACACCGGGACAGTCCTACGAGCAGTACTTC | CSTPGQSYEQYF
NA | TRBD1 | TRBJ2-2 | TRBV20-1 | TGCAGTGCTCCTAGGACAGGGCCCAGCACCGGGGAGCTGTTTTTT | CSAPRTGPSTGELFF
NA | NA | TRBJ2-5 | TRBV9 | TGTGCCAGCAGCGTAGTAAAAGAGACCCAGTACTTC | CASSVVKETQYF
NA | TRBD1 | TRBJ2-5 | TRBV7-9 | TGTGCCAGCAGCCGACAGGGGGGCAAAGAGACCCAGTACTTC | CASSRQGGKETQYF
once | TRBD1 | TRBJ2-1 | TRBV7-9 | TGTGCCAGCAGCCAGACAGGGAGAACCTACAATGAGCAGTTCTTC | CASSQTGRTYNEQFF
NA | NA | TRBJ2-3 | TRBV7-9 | TGTGCCAGCAGACCGTCGCGGGTTGGCACAGATACGCAGTATTTT | CASRPSRVGTDTQYF
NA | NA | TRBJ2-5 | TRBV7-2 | TGTGCCAGCAGCCCACGGGCGGGGGCGAAAGAGACCCAGTACTTC | CASSPRAGAKETQYF
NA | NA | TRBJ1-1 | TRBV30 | TGTGCCTGGAGTTTCCAGGGTAACACTGAAGCTTTCTTT | CAWSFQGNTEAFF
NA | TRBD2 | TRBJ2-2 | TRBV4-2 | TGTGCCAGCAGCCAAGAACAGCGGGGGGGCAGAGGGGAGCTGTTTTTT | CASSQEQRGGRGELFF
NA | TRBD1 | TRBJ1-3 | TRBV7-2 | TGTGCCAGCAGCTGGGCAACAGGGGCCCGCTCTGGAAACACCATATATTTT | CASSWATGARSGNTIYF
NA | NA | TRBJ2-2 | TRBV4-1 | TGCGCCAGCAGCCAAGATTTTGAGACAGGTAGTCGGGAGCTGTTTTTT | CASSQDFETGSRELFF
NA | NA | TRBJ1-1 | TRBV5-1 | TGCGCCAGCAGCTTGCCCCGCGGGGGAGTGAACACTGAAGCTTTCTTT | CASSLPRGGVNTEAFF
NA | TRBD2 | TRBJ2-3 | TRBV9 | TGTGCCAGCAGCGTAGCGGGGGGAGCAGATACGCAGTATTTT | CASSVAGGADTQYF